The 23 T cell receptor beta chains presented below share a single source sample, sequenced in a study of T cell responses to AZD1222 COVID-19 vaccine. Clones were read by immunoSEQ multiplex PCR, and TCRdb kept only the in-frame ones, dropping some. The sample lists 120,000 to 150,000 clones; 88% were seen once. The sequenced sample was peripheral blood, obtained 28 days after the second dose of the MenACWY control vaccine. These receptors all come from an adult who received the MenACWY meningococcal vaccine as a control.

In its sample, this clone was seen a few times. CDR3 coding DNA: TGTGCCAGCAGCTTGGCCGCCGGGGGGCGGAGTGGCTACACCTTC. Protein product: CASSLAAGGRSGYTF. The gene calls are TRBV5-4 and TRBJ1-2; possibly TRBD1 for D (6 bases). There are 15 residues in the CDR3. Germline V gene sequence: CDR1 SGHNT, CDR2 YYREEE (reference sequence). V was trimmed by 0 bases and J by 7 bases, leaving 16 bases between them.

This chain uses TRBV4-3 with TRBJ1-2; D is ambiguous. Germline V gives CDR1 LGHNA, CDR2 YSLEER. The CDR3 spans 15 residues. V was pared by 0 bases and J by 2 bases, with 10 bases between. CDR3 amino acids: CASSQDAQQNYGYTF. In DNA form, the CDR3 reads TGCGCCAGCAGCCAAGATGCTCAACAGAACTATGGCTACACCTTC.

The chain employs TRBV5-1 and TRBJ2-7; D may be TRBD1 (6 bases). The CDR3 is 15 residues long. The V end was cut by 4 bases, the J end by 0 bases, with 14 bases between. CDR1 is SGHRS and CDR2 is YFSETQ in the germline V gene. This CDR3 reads CASSPIPGVSYEQYF. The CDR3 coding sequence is TGCGCCAGCAGCCCGATCCCAGGGGTCTCCTACGAGCAGTACTTC.

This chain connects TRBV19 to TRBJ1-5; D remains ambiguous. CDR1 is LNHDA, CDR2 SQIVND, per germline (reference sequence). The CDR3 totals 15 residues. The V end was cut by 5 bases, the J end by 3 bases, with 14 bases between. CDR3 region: CASSGSRSVNQPQHF. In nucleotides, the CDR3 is TGTGCCAGTAGTGGGTCCCGCTCGGTCAATCAGCCCCAGCATTTT.

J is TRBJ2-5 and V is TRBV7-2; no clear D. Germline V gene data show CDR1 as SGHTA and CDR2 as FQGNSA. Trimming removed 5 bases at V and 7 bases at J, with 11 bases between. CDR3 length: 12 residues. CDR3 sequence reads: CASSLRDGTQYF. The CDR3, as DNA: TGTGCCAGCAGCCTAAGGGATGGGACCCAGTACTTC.

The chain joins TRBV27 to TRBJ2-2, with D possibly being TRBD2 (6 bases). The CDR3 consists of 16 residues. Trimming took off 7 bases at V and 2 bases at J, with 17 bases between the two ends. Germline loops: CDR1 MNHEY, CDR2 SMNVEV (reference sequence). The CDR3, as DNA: TGTGCCAGCACCCCCGCGGGGATATCAAACACCGGGGAGCTGTTTTTT. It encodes CASTPAGISNTGELFF.

CDR3 loop: CASSLRQGTSGRKNIQYF. The CDR3 bases are TGTGCCAGCAGCCTGAGACAGGGGACTAGCGGGAGGAAAAACATTCAGTACTTC. The chain is built from TRBV7-2 and TRBJ2-4; 15 nucleotides agree with TRBD2. The CDR3 runs 18 residues. Germline V gene lookup returns CDR1 SGHTA and CDR2 FQGNSA. J gave up 4 bases and V 5 bases, and 9 bases lay outside the gene matches.

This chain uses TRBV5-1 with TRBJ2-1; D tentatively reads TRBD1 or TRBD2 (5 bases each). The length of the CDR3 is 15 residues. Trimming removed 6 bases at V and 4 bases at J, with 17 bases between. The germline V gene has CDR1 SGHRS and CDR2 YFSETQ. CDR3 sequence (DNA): TGCGCCAGCACCCAAGAACTAGGGGCTTACAATGAGCAGTTCTTC. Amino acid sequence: CASTQELGAYNEQFF.

Here the CDR3 reads CASSTRLADGYNEQFF. The CDR3 DNA reads TGTGCCAGCAGTACTCGACTTGCGGACGGTTACAATGAGCAGTTCTTC. This chain uses TRBV28 with TRBJ2-1; D remains unclear. Trimming pared 5 bases from V and 4 bases from J, leaving 18 bases between. Germline-derived CDR1 and CDR2 are MDHEN and SYDVKM. This CDR3 is built from 16 residues.

This chain's CDR3 is CASSPQGAVNTEAFF. CDR3 bases: TGTGCCAGCAGCCCGCAGGGGGCGGTGAACACTGAAGCTTTCTTT. The chain combines TRBV4-2 with TRBJ1-1; 8 bases agree with TRBD1. V shed 4 bases and J 0 bases; nucleotides not matched to a gene: 4. The CDR3 runs 15 residues. Germline V gene lookup returns CDR1 LGHNA and CDR2 YNFKEQ.

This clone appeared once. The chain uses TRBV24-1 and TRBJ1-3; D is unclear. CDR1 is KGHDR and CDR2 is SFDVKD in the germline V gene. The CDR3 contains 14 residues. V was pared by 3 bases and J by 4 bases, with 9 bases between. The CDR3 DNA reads TGTGCCACCAGTGATGAGAAATCCGGAAACACCATATATTTT. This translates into CATSDEKSGNTIYF.

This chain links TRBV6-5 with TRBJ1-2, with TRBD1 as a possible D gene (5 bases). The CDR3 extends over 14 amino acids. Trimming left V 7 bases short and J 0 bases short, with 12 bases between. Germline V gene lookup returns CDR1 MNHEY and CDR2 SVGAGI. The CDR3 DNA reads TGTGCCAGCAACATCGGGGGGTCTAACTATGGCTACACCTTC. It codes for CASNIGGSNYGYTF.

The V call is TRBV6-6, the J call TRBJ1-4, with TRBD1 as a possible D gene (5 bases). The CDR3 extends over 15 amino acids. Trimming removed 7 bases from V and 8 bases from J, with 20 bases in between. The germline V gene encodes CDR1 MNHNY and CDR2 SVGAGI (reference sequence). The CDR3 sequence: CASTGTYLKDEKLFF. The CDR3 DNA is TGTGCCAGCACCGGGACTTACCTAAAGGACGAAAAACTGTTTTTT.

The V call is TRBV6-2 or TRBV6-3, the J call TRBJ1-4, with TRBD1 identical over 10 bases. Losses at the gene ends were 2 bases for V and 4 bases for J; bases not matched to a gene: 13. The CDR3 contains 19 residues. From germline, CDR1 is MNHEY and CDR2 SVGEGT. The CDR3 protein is CASSYAIDRGPTDNEKLFF. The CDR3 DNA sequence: TGTGCCAGCAGTTACGCCATCGACAGGGGGCCTACCGATAATGAAAAACTGTTTTTT.

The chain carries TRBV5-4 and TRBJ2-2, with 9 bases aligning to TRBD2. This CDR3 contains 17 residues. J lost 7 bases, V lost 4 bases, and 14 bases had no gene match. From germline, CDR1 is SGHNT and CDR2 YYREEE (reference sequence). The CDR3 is CASSPGIAGGPVGELFF. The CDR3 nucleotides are TGTGCCAGCAGCCCGGGTATCGCGGGGGGGCCTGTCGGGGAGCTGTTTTTT.

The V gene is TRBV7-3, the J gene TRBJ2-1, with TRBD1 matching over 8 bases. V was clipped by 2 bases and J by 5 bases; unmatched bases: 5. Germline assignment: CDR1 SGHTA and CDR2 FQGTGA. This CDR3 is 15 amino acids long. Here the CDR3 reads CASSLSRTGNNEQFF. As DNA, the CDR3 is TGTGCCAGCAGCTTATCACGGACAGGGAACAATGAGCAGTTCTTC.

The CDR3 bases are TGTGCCAGCAGTGGCAAAGGGGAGCAGTTCTTC. Its protein product is CASSGKGEQFF. V usage is TRBV12-3 or TRBV12-4 and J usage is TRBJ2-1; D is unclear. V lost 5 bases and J lost 10, with 9 bases in between. The CDR3 is 11 residues long.

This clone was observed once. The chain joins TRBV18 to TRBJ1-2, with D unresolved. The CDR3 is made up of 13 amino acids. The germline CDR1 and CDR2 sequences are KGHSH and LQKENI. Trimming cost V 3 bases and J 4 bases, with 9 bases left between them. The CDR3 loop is CASSPDSGYGYTF. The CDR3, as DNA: TGTGCCAGCTCACCGGACTCGGGCTATGGCTACACCTTC.

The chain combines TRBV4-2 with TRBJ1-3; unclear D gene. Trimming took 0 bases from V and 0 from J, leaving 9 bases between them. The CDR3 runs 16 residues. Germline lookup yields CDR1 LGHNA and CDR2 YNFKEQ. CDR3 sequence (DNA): TGTGCCAGCAGCCAAGATCCCACAAGCTCTGGAAACACCATATATTTT. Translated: CASSQDPTSSGNTIYF.

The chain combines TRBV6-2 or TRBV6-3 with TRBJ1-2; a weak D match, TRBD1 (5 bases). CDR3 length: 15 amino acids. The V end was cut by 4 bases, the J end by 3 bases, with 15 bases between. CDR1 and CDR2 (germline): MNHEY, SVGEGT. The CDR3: CASSSRAFRDYGYTF. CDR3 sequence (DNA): TGTGCCAGCAGTTCCAGGGCTTTTAGGGACTATGGCTACACCTTC.

CDR3 region: CASSFDSGRSSYEQYF. The CDR3 DNA reads TGTGCCAGCAGTTTCGATAGCGGGAGGAGCTCCTACGAGCAGTACTTC. The chain couples TRBV27 to TRBJ2-7; TRBD2 matches at 10 bases. Germline CDR1 is MNHEY and CDR2 is SMNVEV (reference sequence). V dropped 3 bases and J dropped 0; count of bases not matched to a gene: 5. The CDR3 runs to 16 residues.

The DNA of the CDR3 is TGTGCCAGCAACCAACGCGGCACCGGGGAGCTGTTTTTT. Translated, it gives CASNQRGTGELFF. V usage is TRBV7-3 and J usage is TRBJ2-2; D gene uncertain. Trimming removed 7 bases at V and 4 bases at J, with 10 bases between. Per germline, CDR1 SGHTA and CDR2 FQGTGA. The CDR3 spans 13 residues. Together with reference TRBV7-3 and TRBJ2-2, the CDR3 gives the full variable domain: GAGVSQTPSNKVTEKGKYVELRCDPISGHTALYWYRQSLGQGPEFLIYFQGTGAADDSGLPNDRFFAVRPEGSVSTLKIQRTERGDSAVYLCASNQRGTGELFFGEGSRLTVL.

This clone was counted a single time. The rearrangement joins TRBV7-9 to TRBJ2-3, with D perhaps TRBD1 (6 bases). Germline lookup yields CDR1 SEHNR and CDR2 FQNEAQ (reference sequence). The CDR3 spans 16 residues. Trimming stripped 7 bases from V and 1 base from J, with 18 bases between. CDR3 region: CASTLEGVGGTDTQYF. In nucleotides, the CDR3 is TGTGCCAGCACCCTCGAGGGGGTCGGGGGCACAGATACGCAGTATTTT.